This T cell receptor (beta chain) was identified in a study of spatial heterogeneity in lung cancer. Study as a whole: Within raw reads, each unique TCR and UMI combination appeared on average more than ten times. Study findings and constraints: Follow-up blood showed ubiquitous expanded tumor TCRs less than blood at resection did.

TCR cDNA molecules were tagged individually, and each one carried a unique molecular identifier. TCRdb fed the 5' RACE reads into MiXCR, producing one record per CDR3 protein. The sample shows 11,000 to 15,000 distinct CDR3 sequences, approximately 10% of them seen only once. This clonotype is classed as large. Its antigen is unidentified. Time point denoted: sample taken at primary tumor resection. Sequencing of whole RNA from tumor, nontumor lung or frozen PBMC involved no sorting. The roughly 66 donors had untreated early-stage non-small cell lung cancer. The CDR3 loop spans 14 amino acids. Sequencing was performed on PBMCs, taken at surgery. V is TRBV12-3 or TRBV12-4 and J is TRBJ2-1; 9 bases line up with TRBD2. The clonotype was recovered from a female donor with early-stage non-small cell lung cancer. The CDR3 bases are TGTGCAAACAGTGGGGCGGGGGGGTTTAATGAGCAGTTCTTC. This translates into CANSGAGGFNEQFF.